This T cell receptor beta chain was sequenced in a study of T cells in Graves' hyperthyroidism and ophthalmopathy. Study as a whole: Peripheral blood specimens were obtained at initial diagnosis, prior to any treatment.

This CDR3 comprises 17 residues. Germline V gives CDR1 MGHDK, CDR2 SYGVNS. V was pared by 5 bases and J by 2 bases, with 14 bases of the junction left unmatched. This clonotype was observed a few times. TCR beta CDR3 sequences were amplified from RNA transcripts. The HTBI set primed first-round TCR CDR3 RT-PCR. TCRdb ran MiXCR on the multiplex PCR reads and lists one entry per CDR3 protein. Found here are around 190,000 distinct CDR3 sequences, around a sixth of them singletons; the top ten hold roughly 55%. The specimen was blood. The TCR sequence derives from a woman aged 50 to 60 with Graves' hyperthyroidism. The chain uses TRBV25-1 and TRBJ1-2, with 7 bases matching TRBD1. In DNA, the CDR3 is TGTGCCAGCAGTACACTATTGACAGGGAATAAGAACTATGGCTACACCTTC. This gives the protein CASSTLLTGNKNYGYTF.